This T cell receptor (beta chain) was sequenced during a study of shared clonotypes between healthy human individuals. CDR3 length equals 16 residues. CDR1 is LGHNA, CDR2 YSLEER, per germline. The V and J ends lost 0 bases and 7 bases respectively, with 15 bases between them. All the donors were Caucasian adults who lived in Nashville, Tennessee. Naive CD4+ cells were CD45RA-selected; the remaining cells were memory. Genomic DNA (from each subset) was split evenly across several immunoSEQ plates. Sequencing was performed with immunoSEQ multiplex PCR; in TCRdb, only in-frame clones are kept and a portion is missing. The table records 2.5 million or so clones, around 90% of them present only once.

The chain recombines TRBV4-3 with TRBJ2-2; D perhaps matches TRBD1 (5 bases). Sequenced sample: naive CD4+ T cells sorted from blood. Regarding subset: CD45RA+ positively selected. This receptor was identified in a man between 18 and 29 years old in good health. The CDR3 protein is CASSQEAGFFVGELFF. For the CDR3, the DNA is TGCGCCAGCAGCCAAGAGGCAGGGTTTTTTGTCGGGGAGCTGTTTTTT.